A selection of T cell receptor beta chains follows, all from one sample in a study of STAT5B mutations in CD4+ large granular lymphocyte leukemia. Sequencing was performed with immunoSEQ multiplex PCR; in TCRdb, only in-frame clones are kept and a portion is missing. The sample contains about 31,000 clones, 76% of which appear only once. The sample taken for sequencing was CD4+ T cells from blood buffy coats. The receptors were gathered from a human donor in good health. CDR3s include the opening cysteine and the closing phenylalanine or tryptophan. Each record gives: V gene, D gene, J gene, clone size, CDR3 protein, CDR3 DNA. The D gene is left open where the match is weak. Size values are once, few and many counts, or a class for expanded clones, and some rows have none.

TRBV7-2,NA,TRBJ2-7,NA,CASSLEDGTYEQYF,TGTGCCAGCAGCTTGGAGGACGGTACCTACGAGCAGTACTTC
TRBV7-2,NA,TRBJ2-1,NA,CASSPLGPSSYNEQFF,TGTGCCAGCAGCCCGCTGGGACCGAGCTCCTACAATGAGCAGTTCTTC
TRBV7-8,TRBD1,TRBJ1-4,NA,CASSIQGNEKLFF,TGTGCCAGCAGCATACAGGGGAATGAAAAACTGTTTTTT
TRBV27,NA,TRBJ1-1,NA,CASSSRGGWTEAFF,TGTGCCAGCAGTTCTCGGGGGGGGTGGACTGAAGCTTTCTTT
TRBV18,TRBD2,TRBJ2-1,few,CASSPGLTSNEQFF,TGTGCCAGCTCACCGGGACTAACCTCCAATGAGCAGTTCTTC
TRBV4-2,TRBD2,TRBJ2-7,few,CASSSLRSGRAYEQYF,TGTGCCAGCAGCAGCCTTAGGAGCGGGAGGGCCTACGAGCAGTACTTC
TRBV11-3,NA,TRBJ2-2,NA,CASSHRLGGELFF,TGTGCCAGCAGTCACAGACTAGGCGGGGAGCTGTTTTTT
TRBV19,TRBD2,TRBJ2-7,NA,CASSIAGGPSSYEQYF,TGTGCCAGTAGTATAGCGGGAGGGCCTAGCTCCTACGAGCAGTACTTC
TRBV18,TRBD2,TRBJ2-3,NA,CASSLAGTDTQYF,TGTGCCAGCTCATTAGCGGGGACAGATACGCAGTATTTT
TRBV29-1,NA,TRBJ1-2,NA,CSVADSPNYGYTF,TGCAGCGTTGCTGACAGCCCTAACTATGGCTACACCTTC
TRBV7-2,TRBD2,TRBJ2-5,NA,CASSQVGRRETQYF,TGTGCCAGCAGCCAAGTCGGGAGGAGGGAGACCCAGTACTTC
TRBV7-2,NA,TRBJ2-1,NA,CASSLELGGFYNEQFF,TGTGCCAGCAGCTTAGAACTGGGAGGTTTCTACAATGAGCAGTTCTTC
TRBV6-4,TRBD1,TRBJ2-2,NA,CASRWTGNTGELFF,TGTGCCAGCAGATGGACAGGGAACACCGGGGAGCTGTTTTTT
TRBV5-1,NA,TRBJ2-1,NA,CASSLEASSYNEQFF,TGCGCCAGCAGCTTGGAAGCTAGCTCCTACAATGAGCAGTTCTTC
TRBV19,TRBD1,TRBJ1-1,NA,CASSIEGGIPEAFF,TGTGCCAGTAGTATTGAAGGGGGCATACCTGAAGCTTTCTTT
TRBV5-8,TRBD1,TRBJ1-5,once,CASSADRLDQPQHF,TGTGCCAGCAGCGCGGACAGGTTGGATCAGCCCCAGCATTTT
TRBV21-1,NA,TRBJ1-1,NA,CASSKVNRGNTEAFF,TGTGCCAGCAGCAAAGTGAACAGGGGAAACACTGAAGCTTTCTTT
TRBV7-8,TRBD1,TRBJ1-4,NA,CASSLAQGQAGEKLFF,TGTGCCAGCAGCTTAGCTCAGGGACAGGCCGGCGAAAAACTGTTTTTT
TRBV6-1,NA,TRBJ1-1,NA,CASSVFERNTEAFF,TGTGCCAGCAGTGTTTTCGAGAGGAACACTGAAGCTTTCTTT
TRBV7-2,NA,TRBJ1-6,NA,CASSLEQGLRSPLHF,TGTGCCAGCAGCTTAGAACAGGGACTAAGGTCACCCCTCCACTTT
TRBV21-1,NA,TRBJ1-5,NA,CASSKKSGYQPQHF,TGTGCCAGCAGCAAAAAATCAGGGTATCAGCCCCAGCATTTT
TRBV21-1,NA,TRBJ1-4,NA,CASRQGRWEATNEKLFF,TGTGCCAGTAGACAGGGTCGTTGGGAAGCAACTAATGAAAAACTGTTTTTT
TRBV5-1,NA,TRBJ1-2,NA,CASSLASNYGYTF,TGCGCCAGCAGCTTGGCATCAAACTATGGCTACACCTTC
TRBV7-2,NA,TRBJ1-1,NA,CASSLEGWGTEAFF,TGTGCCAGCAGCTTAGAGGGGTGGGGGACTGAAGCTTTCTTT
TRBV30,NA,TRBJ2-3,NA,CACNGSGSTDTQYF,TGTGCCTGTAATGGGAGTGGGAGTACAGATACGCAGTATTTT
TRBV7-8,NA,TRBJ2-6,NA,CASSSTWASGANVLTF,TGTGCCAGCAGCTCGACCTGGGCCTCTGGGGCCAACGTCCTGACTTTC
TRBV27,NA,TRBJ1-1,NA,CASSRPGGEAFF,TGTGCCAGCAGCCGCCCGGGGGGTGAAGCTTTCTTT
TRBV29-1,NA,TRBJ1-1,NA,CSVIRGMNTEAFF,TGCAGCGTTATAAGGGGAATGAACACTGAAGCTTTCTTT